The 19 T cell receptor beta chains given below trace back to one sample, sequenced in a study of OX40 agonist ivuxolimab in advanced cancers. Repertoires were generated with immunoSEQ multiplex PCR, while TCRdb's copy carries only in-frame clones and drops some. The table lists under 65,000 clones, 85% of them singletons. This sample comprised CD4+ or CD8+ T cells sorted from blood, obtained in a trial of the OX40 agonist ivuxolimab. The source of these receptors is an adult with an advanced solid tumor such as melanoma, head and neck, liver or kidney cancer.

The chain recombines TRBV9 with TRBJ2-2; D ambiguous. V lost 0 bases and J 5 bases, leaving 8 bases between the germline ends. The germline V gene encodes CDR1 SGDLS and CDR2 YYNGEE. CDR3 size: 14 residues. The CDR3 spells CASSVAAPTGELFF. Written as DNA, the CDR3 is TGTGCCAGCAGCGTAGCGGCGCCGACCGGGGAGCTGTTTTTT.

The J gene is TRBJ2-7, the V gene TRBV5-5; no clear D. This CDR3 comprises 15 residues. Germline V lookup: CDR1 SGHKS, CDR2 YYEKEE (reference sequence). Trimming cost V 0 bases and J 0 bases, with 10 bases left between them. The CDR3 DNA reads TGTGCCAGCAGCTTGGACGGCCTAAGCTCCTACGAGCAGTACGTC. As protein: CASSLDGLSSYEQYV.

As to this clone: At one end the junction does not follow the germline gene, possibly because of a read error. The V call is TRBV29-1, the J call TRBJ1-1; 11 nucleotides align to TRBD1. From germline, CDR1 is SQVTM and CDR2 ANQGSEA. The CDR3 loop spans 11 amino acids. Written as DNA, the CDR3 is TGCAGCGTCCCGGACAGGGGGCCCGGGATCTTT. Encoded protein: CSVPDRGPGIF.

V gene TRBV12-5 combines with J gene TRBJ2-5, with D perhaps assigned TRBD1 or TRBD2 (5 bases each). This CDR3 is 13 amino acids long. V lost 2 bases and J 5 bases, leaving 9 bases between the germline ends. Germline V CDR1 and CDR2: LGHNT, FRNRAP. The CDR3 is CASGLQGRETQYF. The CDR3 DNA follows: TGTGCTAGTGGTTTGCAGGGACGGGAGACCCAGTACTTC.

This chain uses TRBV7-9 with TRBJ2-7; D gene unclear. This CDR3 contains 12 residues. V lost 1 base, J lost 6 bases, and 7 bases lay in between. CDR1 is SEHNR, CDR2 FQNEAQ, per germline (reference sequence). In nucleotides, the CDR3 is TGTGCCAGCAGCTTAGGGTTACGCGAGCAGTACTTC. Its translation is CASSLGLREQYF.

The V and J genes are TRBV10-3 and TRBJ1-2; TRBD1 matches 7 bases. Trimming removed 7 bases from V and 7 bases from J; junction bases left unmatched: 9. This CDR3 spans 13 amino acids. Germline loops: CDR1 ENHRY, CDR2 SYGVKD. The CDR3 region has the DNA TGTGCCATCACCCCAGGGGGGGAGCGTGGCTACACCTTC. Encoded protein: CAITPGGERGYTF.

This clone was seen a few times. The chain has TRBV4-2 and TRBJ1-6; D is ambiguous. V shed 1 base and J shed 8 bases, with 9 bases lying between them. Germline V lookup: CDR1 LGHNA, CDR2 YNFKEQ. The CDR3 has 14 residues. CDR3 nucleotides: TGTGCCAGCAGCCAAGTCCAGGCAGATTCACCCCTCCACTTT. It yields the protein CASSQVQADSPLHF.

The chain employs TRBV19 and TRBJ1-1; 7 bases agree with TRBD1. The CDR3 has 14 amino acids. Germline V CDR1 and CDR2: LNHDA, SQIVND (reference sequence). V was pared by 5 bases and J by 8 bases, with 11 bases of the junction left unmatched. The CDR3 nucleotides read TGTGCCAGTAGTCCATCAGTGGCACAGGGGGAAGCTTTCTTT. Translated: CASSPSVAQGEAFF.

This sequence joins TRBV4-3 and TRBJ1-3; a weak D match, TRBD1 (6 bases). The ends were cut back, 0 bases at V and 2 bases at J, with 11 bases in the middle. The CDR3 has 16 residues. Germline V gene data show CDR1 as LGHNA and CDR2 as YSLEER. CDR3 nucleotide sequence: TGCGCCAGCAGCCAAGACTCGGGGGCCCCTGGAAACACCATATATTTT. Amino acid sequence: CASSQDSGAPGNTIYF.

This chain uses TRBV28 with TRBJ1-5; D is uncertain. CDR1 and CDR2 (germline): MDHEN, SYDVKM. This CDR3 is 14 amino acids long. V lost 7 bases, J lost 7 bases, and 17 bases lay in between. In DNA, the CDR3 is TGTGCCAGCATCAAAGACATCCTCGTCCAGCCCCAGCATTTT. Residues: CASIKDILVQPQHF.

This chain uses TRBV7-2 with TRBJ2-7; D gene uncertain. The CDR3 totals 15 residues. V was trimmed by 1 base and J by 4 bases, leaving 14 bases between them. CDR1 and CDR2 (germline): SGHTA, FQGNSA. The CDR3 coding sequence is TGTGCCAGCAGCTTAGTTCCAGGAGCAGATTACGAGCAGTACTTC. Its translation: CASSLVPGADYEQYF.

The chain recombines TRBV19 with TRBJ1-1, with a possible D match to TRBD1 (5 bases). The V end was cut by 1 base, the J end by 5 bases, with 23 bases between. This CDR3 spans 18 amino acids. Germline CDR1 LNHDA, CDR2 SQIVND (reference sequence). CDR3 loop: CASSIAPDSIAVPTEAFF. The CDR3 bases are TGTGCCAGTAGTATAGCCCCAGACAGCATTGCCGTCCCTACTGAAGCTTTCTTT.

The V gene is TRBV5-8, the J gene TRBJ2-1; D perhaps matches TRBD1 (6 bases). The CDR3 runs 14 residues. Deletions cut 4 bases from V and 9 bases from J, with 17 bases between. Germline CDR1 and CDR2: SGHTS and YDEGEE. Here the CDR3 reads CASSERDTHIEQFF. The CDR3 DNA is TGTGCCAGCAGCGAAAGGGACACTCACATTGAGCAGTTCTTC.

This clone was detected many times. This chain joins TRBV11-2 and TRBJ2-1; 9 bases are shared with TRBD1. The CDR3 is 15 amino acids. With V trimmed by 0 bases and J by 10 bases, 7 bases remained unmatched. Germline assignment: CDR1 SGHAT and CDR2 FQNNGV. Here the CDR3 DNA reads TGTGCCAGCAGCTTAGAGATAGGACAGGGGAGAGAGCAGTTCTTC. It yields the protein CASSLEIGQGREQFF.

Here the CDR3 DNA reads TGCGCCAGCAGCCAAGACGGGACAACCCAAGAGACCCAGTACTTC. Protein: CASSQDGTTQETQYF. The chain is built from TRBV4-3 and TRBJ2-5; possibly TRBD1 for D (6 bases). V was cut by 0 bases and J by 1 base, with 9 bases left in between. Looked up from germline, CDR1 is LGHNA and CDR2 is YSLEER. The CDR3 has 15 residues.

This clone was seen a single time. This sequence joins TRBV19 and TRBJ1-5; D is ambiguous. From germline, CDR1 is LNHDA and CDR2 SQIVND (reference sequence). This CDR3 is built from 14 residues. V lost 10 bases to trimming and J lost 8 bases, with 21 bases between them. CDR3 in DNA: TGTGCCACCGGGCAGGAACCTTTCGGGGAGCCCCAGCATTTT. It is translated as CATGQEPFGEPQHF.

This clone came up once. The V call is TRBV6-5, the J call TRBJ1-2; D uncertain. Germline V gene sequence: CDR1 MNHEY, CDR2 SVGAGI. Deletions cut 2 bases from V and 0 bases from J, with 13 bases between. This CDR3 is built from 16 residues. The CDR3: CASSYGPYLSNYGYTF. The CDR3 coding sequence is TGTGCCAGCAGTTACGGGCCCTATTTATCTAACTATGGCTACACCTTC.

The chain combines TRBV5-6 with TRBJ2-7; D is ambiguous. The CDR3 length is 13 residues. The V end was cut by 4 bases, the J end by 6 bases, with 14 bases between. Germline V CDR1 and CDR2: SGHDT, YYEEEE. CDR3 amino acids: CASSTGRNGEQYV. The CDR3 DNA sequence: TGTGCCAGCAGCACGGGCAGGAACGGCGAGCAGTACGTC.

The V and J genes are TRBV7-5 and TRBJ2-6. TRBV7-5 is annotated as a pseudogene. The CDR3 length is 14 residues. CDR3 nucleotides: TGTGTCAGAGCCGATTTAACTGGGGCCAACGTCCTGACTTTC. Translation: CVRADLTGANVLTF.